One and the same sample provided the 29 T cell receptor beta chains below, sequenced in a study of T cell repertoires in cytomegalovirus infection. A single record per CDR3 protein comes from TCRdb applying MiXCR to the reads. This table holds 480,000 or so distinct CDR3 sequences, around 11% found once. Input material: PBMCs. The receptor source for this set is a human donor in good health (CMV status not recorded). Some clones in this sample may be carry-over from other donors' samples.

CDR3 in amino acids: CASSYWEGSEAFF. The CDR3 DNA follows: TGTGCCAGCAGTTACTGGGAGGGGAGTGAAGCTTTCTTT. The genes are TRBV6-5 and TRBJ1-1, with D tentatively TRBD1 (5 bases). The CDR3 spans 13 residues. V lost 1 base, J lost 7 bases, and 10 bases lay in between. Germline V gives CDR1 MNHEY, CDR2 SVGAGI.

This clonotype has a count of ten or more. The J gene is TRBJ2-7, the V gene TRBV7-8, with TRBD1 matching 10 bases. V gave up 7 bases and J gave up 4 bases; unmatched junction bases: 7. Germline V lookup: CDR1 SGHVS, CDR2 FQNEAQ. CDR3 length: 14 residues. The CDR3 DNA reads TGTGCCAGCACCTTCGGGACAGGGGATTACGAGCAGTACTTC. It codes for CASTFGTGDYEQYF.

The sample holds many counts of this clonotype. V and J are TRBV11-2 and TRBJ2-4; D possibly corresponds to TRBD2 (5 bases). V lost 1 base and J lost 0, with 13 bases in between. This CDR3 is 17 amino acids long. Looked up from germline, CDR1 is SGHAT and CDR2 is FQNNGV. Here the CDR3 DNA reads TGTGCCAGCAGCTTAGCGTTTAGGACTCTAGCCAAAAACATTCAGTACTTC. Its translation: CASSLAFRTLAKNIQYF.

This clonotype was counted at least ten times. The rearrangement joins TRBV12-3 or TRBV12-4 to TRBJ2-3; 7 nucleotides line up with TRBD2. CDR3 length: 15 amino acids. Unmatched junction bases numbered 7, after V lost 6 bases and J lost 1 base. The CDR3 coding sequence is TGTGCCAGCAGAAGAGGAACTAGCGGCACAGATACGCAGTATTTT. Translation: CASRRGTSGTDTQYF.

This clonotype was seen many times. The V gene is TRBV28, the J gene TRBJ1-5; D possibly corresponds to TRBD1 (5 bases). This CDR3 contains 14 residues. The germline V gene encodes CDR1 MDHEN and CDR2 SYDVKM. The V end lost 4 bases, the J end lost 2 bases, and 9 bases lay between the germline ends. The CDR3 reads CASSSRDGNQPQHF. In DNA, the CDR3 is TGTGCCAGCAGTTCCAGGGACGGCAATCAGCCCCAGCATTTT.

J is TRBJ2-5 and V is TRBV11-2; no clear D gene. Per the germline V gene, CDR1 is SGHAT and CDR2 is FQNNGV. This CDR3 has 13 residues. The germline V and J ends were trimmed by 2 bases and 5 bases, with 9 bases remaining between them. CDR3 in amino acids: CASSLNPLETQYF. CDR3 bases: TGTGCCAGCAGCTTAAATCCGTTGGAGACCCAGTACTTC.

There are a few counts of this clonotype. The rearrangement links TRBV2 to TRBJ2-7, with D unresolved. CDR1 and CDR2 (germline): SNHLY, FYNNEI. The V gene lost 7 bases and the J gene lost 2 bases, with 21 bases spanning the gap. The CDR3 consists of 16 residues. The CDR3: CASTPEASYIPYEQYF. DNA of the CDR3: TGTGCCAGCACCCCCGAAGCATCGTATATTCCCTACGAGCAGTACTTC.

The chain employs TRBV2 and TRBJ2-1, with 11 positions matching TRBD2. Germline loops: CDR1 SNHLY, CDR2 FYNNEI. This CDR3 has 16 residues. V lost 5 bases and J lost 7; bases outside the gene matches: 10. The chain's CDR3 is CASSSVMGLAVNEQFF. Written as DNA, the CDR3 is TGTGCCAGCAGTTCAGTTATGGGACTAGCGGTAAATGAGCAGTTCTTC.

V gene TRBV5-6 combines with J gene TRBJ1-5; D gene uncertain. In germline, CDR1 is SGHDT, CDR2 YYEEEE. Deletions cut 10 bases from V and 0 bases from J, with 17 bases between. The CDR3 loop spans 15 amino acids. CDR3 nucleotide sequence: TGTGCCGGCTCCGAGGCGGGATATAGCAATCAGCCCCAGCATTTT. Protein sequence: CAGSEAGYSNQPQHF.

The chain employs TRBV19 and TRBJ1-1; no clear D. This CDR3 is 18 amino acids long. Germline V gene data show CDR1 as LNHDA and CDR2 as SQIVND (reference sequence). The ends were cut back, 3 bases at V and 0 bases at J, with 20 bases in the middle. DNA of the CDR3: TGTGCCAGTAGTATGGAAAGGACTCTGAGAGACCTGAACACTGAAGCTTTCTTT. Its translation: CASSMERTLRDLNTEAFF. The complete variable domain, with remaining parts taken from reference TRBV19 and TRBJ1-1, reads DGGITQSPKYLFRKEGQNVTLSCEQNLNHDAMYWYRQDPGQGLRLIYYSQIVNDFQKGDIAEGYSVSREKKESFPLTVTSAQKNPTAFYLCASSMERTLRDLNTEAFFGQGTRLTVV.

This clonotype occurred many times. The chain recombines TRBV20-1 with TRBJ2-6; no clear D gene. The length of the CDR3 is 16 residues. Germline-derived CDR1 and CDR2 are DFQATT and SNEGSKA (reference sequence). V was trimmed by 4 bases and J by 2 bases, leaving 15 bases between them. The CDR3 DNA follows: TGCAGTGCTATCCCGCACTCTGGAGCTGGGGCCAACGTCCTGACTTTC. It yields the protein CSAIPHSGAGANVLTF.

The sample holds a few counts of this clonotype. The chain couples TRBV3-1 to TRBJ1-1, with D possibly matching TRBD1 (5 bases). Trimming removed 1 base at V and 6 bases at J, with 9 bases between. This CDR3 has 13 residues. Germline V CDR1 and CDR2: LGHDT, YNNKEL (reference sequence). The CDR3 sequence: CASSQAGIPEAFF. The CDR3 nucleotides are TGTGCCAGCAGCCAAGCAGGGATCCCTGAAGCTTTCTTT.

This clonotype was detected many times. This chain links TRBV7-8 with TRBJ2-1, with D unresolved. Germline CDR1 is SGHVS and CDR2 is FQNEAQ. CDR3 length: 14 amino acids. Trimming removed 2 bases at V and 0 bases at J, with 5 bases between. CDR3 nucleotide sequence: TGTGCCAGCAGCTTACGAGTCTCCTACAATGAGCAGTTCTTC. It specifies CASSLRVSYNEQFF.

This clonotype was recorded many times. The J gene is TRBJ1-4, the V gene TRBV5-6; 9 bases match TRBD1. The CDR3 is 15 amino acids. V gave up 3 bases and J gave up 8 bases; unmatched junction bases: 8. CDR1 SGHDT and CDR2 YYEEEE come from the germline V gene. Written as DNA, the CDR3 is TGTGCCAGCAGCTCGGGACAGGGCCTAGGGGAAAAACTGTTTTTT. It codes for CASSSGQGLGEKLFF.

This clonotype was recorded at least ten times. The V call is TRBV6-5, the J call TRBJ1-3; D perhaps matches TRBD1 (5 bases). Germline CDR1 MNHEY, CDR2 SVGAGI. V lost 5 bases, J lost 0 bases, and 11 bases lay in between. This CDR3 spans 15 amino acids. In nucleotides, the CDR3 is TGTGCCAGCAGTAAGGGACGGAGCTCTGGAAACACCATATATTTT. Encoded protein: CASSKGRSSGNTIYF.

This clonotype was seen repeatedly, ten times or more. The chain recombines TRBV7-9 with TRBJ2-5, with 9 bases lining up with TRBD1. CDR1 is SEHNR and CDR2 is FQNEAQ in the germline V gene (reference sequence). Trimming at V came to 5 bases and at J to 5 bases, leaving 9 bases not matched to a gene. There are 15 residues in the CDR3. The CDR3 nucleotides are TGTGCCAGCAGCCTCTGGGACAGGGTTACGGAGACCCAGTACTTC. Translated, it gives CASSLWDRVTETQYF.

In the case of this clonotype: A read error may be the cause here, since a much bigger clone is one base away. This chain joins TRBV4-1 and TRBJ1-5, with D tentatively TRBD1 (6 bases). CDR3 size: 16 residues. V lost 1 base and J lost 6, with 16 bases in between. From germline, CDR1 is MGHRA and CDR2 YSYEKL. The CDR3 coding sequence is TGCGCCAGCAGCCAAGTCGGAGGGGGTCGCAGTCAGCCCCAGCATTTT. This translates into CASSQVGGGRSQPQHF.

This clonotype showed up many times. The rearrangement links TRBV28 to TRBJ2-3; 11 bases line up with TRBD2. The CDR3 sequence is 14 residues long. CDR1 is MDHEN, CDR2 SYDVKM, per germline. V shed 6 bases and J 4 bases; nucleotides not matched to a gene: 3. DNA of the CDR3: TGTGCCAGCAGGGGGACTAGCGGTCCAGATACGCAGTATTTT. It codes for CASRGTSGPDTQYF.

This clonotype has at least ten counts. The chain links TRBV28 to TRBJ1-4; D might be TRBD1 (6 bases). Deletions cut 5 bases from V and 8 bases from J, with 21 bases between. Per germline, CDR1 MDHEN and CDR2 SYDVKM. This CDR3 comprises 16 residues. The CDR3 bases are TGTGCCAGCAGTCCAACAACAGGGAGAATATGGGAAAAACTGTTTTTT. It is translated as CASSPTTGRIWEKLFF.

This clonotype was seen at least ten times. Here the CDR3 reads CASSSRDRQYYGYTF. Here the CDR3 DNA reads TGTGCCAGCAGCTCAAGGGACAGGCAATACTATGGCTACACCTTC. This sequence joins TRBV14 and TRBJ1-2; 8 bases line up with TRBD1. Germline CDR1 and CDR2: SGHDN and FVKESK. The CDR3 runs to 15 residues. After removal of 5 bases from V and 3 bases from J, the junction contained 8 bases not matched to a gene.

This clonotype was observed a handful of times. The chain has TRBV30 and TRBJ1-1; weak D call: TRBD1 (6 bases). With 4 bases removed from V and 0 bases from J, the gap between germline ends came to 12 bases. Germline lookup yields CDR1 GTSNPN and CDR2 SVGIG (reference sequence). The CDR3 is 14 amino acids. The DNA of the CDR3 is TGTGCCTGGAAATGGGGGCAGTTGAACACTGAAGCTTTCTTT. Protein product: CAWKWGQLNTEAFF. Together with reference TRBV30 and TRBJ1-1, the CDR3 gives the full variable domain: SQTIHQWPATLVQPVGSPLSLECTVEGTSNPNLYWYRQAAGRGLQLLFYSVGIGQISSEVPQNLSASRPQDRQFILSSKKLLLSDSGFYLCAWKWGQLNTEAFFGQGTRLTVV.

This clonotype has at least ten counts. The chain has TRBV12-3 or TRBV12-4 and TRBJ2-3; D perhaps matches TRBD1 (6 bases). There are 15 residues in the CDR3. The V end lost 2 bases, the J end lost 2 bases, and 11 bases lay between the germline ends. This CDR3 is CASSLRQAITDTQYF. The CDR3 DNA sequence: TGTGCCAGCAGTTTAAGACAGGCCATCACAGATACGCAGTATTTT.

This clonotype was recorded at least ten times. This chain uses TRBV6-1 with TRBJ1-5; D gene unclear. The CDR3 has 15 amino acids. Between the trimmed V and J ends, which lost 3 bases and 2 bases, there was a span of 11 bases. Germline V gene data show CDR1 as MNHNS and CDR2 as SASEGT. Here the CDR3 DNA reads TGTGCCAGCAGTGACTTAGTGCAGGGCAATCAGCCCCAGCATTTT. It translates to CASSDLVQGNQPQHF.

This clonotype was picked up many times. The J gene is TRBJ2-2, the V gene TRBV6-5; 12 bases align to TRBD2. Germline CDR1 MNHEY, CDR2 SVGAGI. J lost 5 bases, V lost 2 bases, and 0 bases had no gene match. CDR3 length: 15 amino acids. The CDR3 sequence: CASSYTSGRTGELFF. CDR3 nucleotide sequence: TGTGCCAGCAGTTACACTAGCGGGAGGACCGGGGAGCTGTTTTTT.

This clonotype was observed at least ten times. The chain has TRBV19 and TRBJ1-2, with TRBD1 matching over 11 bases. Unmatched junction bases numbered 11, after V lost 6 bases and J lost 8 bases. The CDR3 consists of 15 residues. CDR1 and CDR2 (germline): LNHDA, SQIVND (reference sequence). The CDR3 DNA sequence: TGTGCCAGTAGCAACCTCGGGACAGGGGGAATCGGCTACACCTTC. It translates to CASSNLGTGGIGYTF.

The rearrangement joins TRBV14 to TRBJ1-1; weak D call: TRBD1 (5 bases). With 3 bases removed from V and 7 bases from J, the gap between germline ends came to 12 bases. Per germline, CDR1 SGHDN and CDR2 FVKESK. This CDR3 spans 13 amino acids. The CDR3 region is CASSQAGTLEAFF. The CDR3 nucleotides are TGTGCCAGCAGCCAGGCCGGGACCCTTGAAGCTTTCTTT.

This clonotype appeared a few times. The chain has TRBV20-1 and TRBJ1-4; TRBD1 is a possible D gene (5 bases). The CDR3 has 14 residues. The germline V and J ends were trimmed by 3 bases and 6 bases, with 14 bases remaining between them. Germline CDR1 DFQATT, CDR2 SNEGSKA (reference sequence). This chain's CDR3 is CSASLLARDEKLFF. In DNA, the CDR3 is TGCAGTGCTAGCCTCCTCGCCAGGGATGAAAAACTGTTTTTT.

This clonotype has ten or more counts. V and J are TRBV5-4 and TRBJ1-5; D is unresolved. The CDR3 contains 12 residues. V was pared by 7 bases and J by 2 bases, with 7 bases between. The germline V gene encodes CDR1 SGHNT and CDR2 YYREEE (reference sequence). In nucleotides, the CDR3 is TGTGCCAGCCCGAGTGGCAATCAGCCCCAGCATTTT. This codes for CASPSGNQPQHF.

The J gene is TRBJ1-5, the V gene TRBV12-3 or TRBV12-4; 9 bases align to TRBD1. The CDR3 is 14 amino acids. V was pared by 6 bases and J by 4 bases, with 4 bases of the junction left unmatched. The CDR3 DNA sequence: TGTGCCAGCAGGGACAGGGGCGTTAATCAGCCCCAGCATTTT. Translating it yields CASRDRGVNQPQHF.